The T cell receptor (beta chain) under discussion was sequenced for a study of CD8 T cells in Susac syndrome. It was with random hexamers that roughly 0.45 to 1 ug RNA was reverse transcribed. MiXCR was run by TCRdb on the immunoSEQ multiplex PCR reads, yielding one entry per CDR3 protein. The data contain roughly 100,000 distinct CDR3 sequences, about 96% of them seen just once; the ten biggest clones take up 0.62%. The sample comprised CD8+ T cells from PBMCs. The source of this sequence is a human donor with Susac syndrome.

The CDR3 region is CASSSGVYGTDTQYF. Written as DNA, the CDR3 is TGTGCCAGCAGCTCAGGGGTATATGGCACAGATACGCAGTATTTT. This rearrangement joins TRBV5-4 to TRBJ2-3, with a weak D call TRBD1 (6 bases). Trimming cost V 3 bases and J 1 base, with 12 bases left between them. The CDR3 is made up of 15 amino acids. The germline V gene has CDR1 SGHNT and CDR2 YYREEE (reference sequence). Looking up the rest from reference TRBV5-4 and TRBJ2-3 gives the full variable domain: ETGVTQSPTHLIKTRGQQVTLRCSSQSGHNTVSWYQQALGQGPQFIFQYYREEENGRGNFPPRFSGLQFPNYSSELNVNALELDDSALYLCASSSGVYGTDTQYFGPGTRLTVL.